This T cell receptor (beta chain) was found in a study of long-term antiretroviral therapy in people with HIV. Per donor, at least one pre-ART and at least two post-ART PBMC samples were obtained. The CDR3 sequence is 16 residues long. The J segment lost 3 bases and the V segment lost 3 bases, leaving 7 bases of the junction unmatched. Germline CDR1 is SGHTA and CDR2 is FQGNSA. immunoSEQ v3.0 was run at survey level. TCRdb keeps only in-frame clones here, not all; method: immunoSEQ multiplex PCR. Of tens of thousands of clones listed, approximately 87% are singletons. The source was unsorted PBMCs, collected 1.2 years after starting antiretroviral therapy. This chain links TRBV7-2 with TRBJ1-5; 8 bases are shared with TRBD1. The sequence was obtained from a woman aged 50 to 60 with HIV. DNA of the CDR3: TGTGCCAGCAGCTTGGCAGGGGGCGGAAACAATCAGCCCCAGCATTTT. Translated, it gives CASSLAGGGNNQPQHF.